A selection of T cell receptor beta chains follows, all from one sample in a study of T-cell reconstitution after alpha-beta-depleted transplantation in children. Each CDR3 protein is one row after TCRdb ran MiXCR on the PCR reads. The sample lists 600,000 to 700,000 distinct CDR3 sequences; around 13% were seen once. Material: PBMCs, obtained before TCRalphabeta/CD19-depleted stem cell transplant. These TCRs come from a girl aged 2-10 years with congenital amegakaryocytic thrombocytopenia, due to receive a stem cell transplant. The CDR3 runs from the conserved cysteine through the conserved F or W. Fields, in order: clone size, V gene, CDR3 length, D gene, J gene, CDR3 DNA, CDR3 protein. A D gene is named only where the DNA matches it firmly. Clone size is given for some rows only: seen once, a few or many times, or a class if the clone is expanded.

size: few; V: TRBV5-1; length: 17; D: .; J: TRBJ2-1; DNA: TGCGCCAGCAGCAAAAGAAGGGAGACCTACACAAACAATGAGCAGTTCTTC; CDR3: CASSKRRETYTNNEQFF
size: many; V: TRBV29-1; length: 8; D: .; J: TRBJ1-1; DNA: TGCAGCGCCGGGGAAACTACCTTT; CDR3: CSAGETTF
size: .; V: TRBV7-2; length: 15; D: .; J: TRBJ2-1; DNA: TGTGCCAGCAGCTTGCAGCGGAGCTCCTACAATGAGCAGTTCTTC; CDR3: CASSLQRSSYNEQFF
size: .; V: TRBV20-1; length: 13; D: .; J: TRBJ2-7; DNA: TGCAGTGCCAGGACGGTAGGTCGATACGAGCAGTACTTC; CDR3: CSARTVGRYEQYF
size: few; V: TRBV7-9; length: 11; D: TRBD1; J: TRBJ1-1; DNA: TGTGCCAGCAGTCGGGACAGTAGAGCTTTCTTT; CDR3: CASSRDSRAFF
size: .; V: TRBV15; length: 15; D: TRBD2; J: TRBJ2-7; DNA: TGTGCCACCAGCACCGCGGGACTAGCGGGTGCCGAGCAGTACTTC; CDR3: CATSTAGLAGAEQYF
size: many; V: TRBV20-1; length: 13; D: TRBD1; J: TRBJ1-1; DNA: TGCAGTGCTCGGACAGGGAAAAACACTGAAGCTTTCTTT; CDR3: CSARTGKNTEAFF
size: .; V: TRBV27; length: 14; D: .; J: TRBJ2-7; DNA: TGTGCCAGCAGACCGACTGCTACCCCCGCTAATGCGTCCTTC; CDR3: CASRPTATPANASF
size: few; V: TRBV29-1; length: 15; D: .; J: TRBJ2-1; DNA: TGCAGCGTTGATCGGGGAACTAGCCGGTACAATGAGCAGTTCTTC; CDR3: CSVDRGTSRYNEQFF
size: few; V: TRBV19; length: 13; D: .; J: TRBJ2-3; DNA: TGTGCCAGTAGTCCAGGGACTCAAGATACGCAGTATTTT; CDR3: CASSPGTQDTQYF
size: few; V: TRBV7-3; length: 18; D: .; J: TRBJ2-2; DNA: TGTGCCAGCAGCTTTCCGTCCCGTCCTAACGGGTACACCGGGGAGCTGTTTTTT; CDR3: CASSFPSRPNGYTGELFF
size: many; V: TRBV4-1; length: 13; D: .; J: TRBJ2-1; DNA: TGCGCCAGCAGCCAAGTAGTTGGGGGAAAGCAGTTCTTC; CDR3: CASSQVVGGKQFF
size: .; V: TRBV7-9; length: 15; D: .; J: TRBJ2-1; DNA: TGTGCCAGCAGCTTAGTTGTCGGGAGTGTCCATGAGCAGTTCTTC; CDR3: CASSLVVGSVHEQFF
size: .; V: TRBV18; length: 15; D: TRBD2; J: TRBJ2-7; DNA: TGTGCCAGCTCGGACGGACTAGCCCTTACTGACGAGCAGTACTTC; CDR3: CASSDGLALTDEQYF
size: many; V: TRBV15; length: 16; D: .; J: TRBJ2-3; DNA: TGTGCCACCAGCAGAGTTCAATCAGGGACCGCAGATACGCAGTATTTT; CDR3: CATSRVQSGTADTQYF
size: .; V: TRBV20-1; length: 19; D: .; J: TRBJ1-1; DNA: TGCAGTGCTAACCGGGACACTCCCTCGGGGGCCCCCCAAAACACTGAAGCTTTCTTT; CDR3: CSANRDTPSGAPQNTEAFF
size: .; V: TRBV5-6; length: 14; D: .; J: TRBJ2-1; DNA: TGTGCCAGCAGCTGGGGTAGTAGTCACCATGAGCAGTTCTTC; CDR3: CASSWGSSHHEQFF
size: many; V: TRBV5-6; length: 15; D: .; J: TRBJ1-1; DNA: TGTGCCAGCAGCTTGGATGGGGGGGGAAACACTGAAGCTTTCTTT; CDR3: CASSLDGGGNTEAFF
size: many; V: TRBV20-1; length: 12; D: .; J: TRBJ2-3; DNA: TGCAGTGCCACCCCAGGCACAGATACGCAGTATTTT; CDR3: CSATPGTDTQYF
size: .; V: TRBV28; length: 16; D: .; J: TRBJ2-1; DNA: TGTGCCAGCAGTTTATACGGGTGGGCTTCCTACAATGAGCAGTTCTTC; CDR3: CASSLYGWASYNEQFF
size: few; V: TRBV5-1; length: 16; D: TRBD2; J: TRBJ2-3; DNA: TGCGCCAGCAGCTTGGGTCCAGCGGGATGGGGAGATACGCAGTATTTT; CDR3: CASSLGPAGWGDTQYF
size: many; V: TRBV12-3/TRBV12-4; length: 18; D: TRBD2; J: TRBJ2-1; DNA: TGTGCCAGCAGCACCGGGACTAGCGGAGGACACGGCTACAATGAGCAGTTCTTC; CDR3: CASSTGTSGGHGYNEQFF
size: many; V: TRBV6-1; length: 13; D: .; J: TRBJ2-2; DNA: TGTGCCAGCAGAAAAGCGAACACCGGGGAGCTGTTTTTT; CDR3: CASRKANTGELFF
size: many; V: TRBV12-3/TRBV12-4; length: 15; D: .; J: TRBJ2-7; DNA: TGTGCCAGCACCAAAGACTCGGGAGCCGATTACGAGCAGTACTTC; CDR3: CASTKDSGADYEQYF
size: many; V: TRBV29-1; length: 13; D: TRBD2; J: TRBJ2-7; DNA: TGCAGCGTCGTGGCGGGAGATTCCTACGAGCAGTACTTC; CDR3: CSVVAGDSYEQYF
size: few; V: TRBV30; length: 12; D: .; J: TRBJ2-7; DNA: TGTGCCTGGAGGTCTAGCTCCTACGAGCAGTACTTC; CDR3: CAWRSSSYEQYF
size: .; V: TRBV3-1; length: 17; D: .; J: TRBJ2-1; DNA: TGTGCCAGCAGCCTTTCGCCAGCGACAGGACCATACAATGAGCAGTTCTTC; CDR3: CASSLSPATGPYNEQFF
size: many; V: TRBV4-1; length: 15; D: TRBD1; J: TRBJ2-1; DNA: TGCGCCAGCAGCCAGACAGGGAACCACTACAATGAGCAGTTCTTC; CDR3: CASSQTGNHYNEQFF
size: many; V: TRBV5-1; length: 15; D: TRBD1; J: TRBJ1-1; DNA: TGCGCCAGCAGCCCTCAGGGACAGCCCAACACTGAAGCTTTCTTT; CDR3: CASSPQGQPNTEAFF
size: .; V: TRBV12-3/TRBV12-4; length: 13; D: TRBD2; J: TRBJ2-7; DNA: TGTGCCAGCAGAGCGACTAGCGGTTACGAGCAGTACTTC; CDR3: CASRATSGYEQYF
size: .; V: TRBV28; length: 15; D: .; J: TRBJ1-5; DNA: TGTGCCAGCAAAGAGGCAGCCATCAGCAATCAGCCCCAGCATTTT; CDR3: CASKEAAISNQPQHF
size: .; V: TRBV27; length: 16; D: TRBD2; J: TRBJ2-7; DNA: TGTGCCAGCAGTTCCCTCGGGACTAGCGGTTCCTACGAGCAGTACTTC; CDR3: CASSSLGTSGSYEQYF
size: few; V: TRBV20-1; length: 16; D: TRBD2; J: TRBJ2-7; DNA: TGCAGTGCTAGAGATCGGGAGCGGGAGGGCCATTACGAGCAGTACTTC; CDR3: CSARDREREGHYEQYF
size: .; V: TRBV4-2; length: 14; D: .; J: TRBJ2-7; DNA: TGTGCCAGCAGCCAGTTCGCCAACTCCTACGAGCAGTACTTC; CDR3: CASSQFANSYEQYF
size: many; V: TRBV7-6; length: 17; D: .; J: TRBJ2-1; DNA: TGTGCCAGCAGCTTAGGGCACCCGCTAACTAGTTACAATGAGCAGTTCTTC; CDR3: CASSLGHPLTSYNEQFF
size: many; V: TRBV29-1; length: 13; D: .; J: TRBJ1-4; DNA: TGCAGCGTCCGAACGACTAATGACGGAAAACTGTTTTTT; CDR3: CSVRTTNDGKLFF
size: few; V: TRBV7-9; length: 15; D: TRBD1; J: TRBJ2-7; DNA: TGTGCCAGCAGCTCCCGGGACAGGGTCCCCCACGAGCAGTACTTC; CDR3: CASSSRDRVPHEQYF
size: few; V: TRBV28; length: 13; D: .; J: TRBJ2-7; DNA: TGTGCCAGCAGAATAACAGATTCCTACGAGCAGTACTTC; CDR3: CASRITDSYEQYF
size: few; V: TRBV12-3/TRBV12-4; length: 14; D: .; J: TRBJ1-1; DNA: TGTGCCAGCAGTTTAAGCGGTGGGGGAGGTTATGCTTTCTTT; CDR3: CASSLSGGGGYAFF
size: many; V: TRBV20-1; length: 13; D: TRBD1; J: TRBJ2-2; DNA: TGCAGTGCTGTGGAGACAGGGTTGGGGGAGCTGTTTTTT; CDR3: CSAVETGLGELFF
size: few; V: TRBV7-7; length: 16; D: .; J: TRBJ2-1; DNA: TGTGCCAGCAGCTTAAATGTGGGGCGGGAAGGGAGTGAGCAGTTCTTC; CDR3: CASSLNVGREGSEQFF
size: .; V: TRBV27; length: 13; D: .; J: TRBJ2-7; DNA: TGTGCCAGCCGGGACTCCTACCTACACGAGCAGTACTTC; CDR3: CASRDSYLHEQYF
size: few; V: TRBV5-1; length: 18; D: .; J: TRBJ2-4; DNA: TGCGCCAGCAGCCCGGAAGAGCTCTTCCACCACGTCGGGAACATTCAGTACTTC; CDR3: CASSPEELFHHVGNIQYF
size: few; V: TRBV5-5; length: 12; D: .; J: TRBJ1-1; DNA: TGTGCCAGCCACGGGGGGGACACTGAAGCTTTCTTT; CDR3: CASHGGDTEAFF
size: few; V: TRBV11-2; length: 15; D: TRBD2; J: TRBJ2-5; DNA: TGTGCCAGCAGCTTAGAACTAGCGGGGCGGGAGACCCAGTACTTC; CDR3: CASSLELAGRETQYF
size: .; V: TRBV5-1; length: 13; D: .; J: TRBJ2-1; DNA: TGCGCCAGCAAGCTAGCGATCTACAATGAGCAGTTCTTC; CDR3: CASKLAIYNEQFF
size: many; V: TRBV7-9; length: 13; D: TRBD1; J: TRBJ2-7; DNA: TGTGCCAGCAGCTTAATGGGACAGGACGAGCAGTACTTC; CDR3: CASSLMGQDEQYF
size: few; V: TRBV5-1; length: 15; D: TRBD1; J: TRBJ2-3; DNA: TGCGCCAGCAGCAAAAATCGACAGGGGGCAGATACGCAGTATTTT; CDR3: CASSKNRQGADTQYF
size: .; V: TRBV5-1; length: 15; D: .; J: TRBJ2-2; DNA: TGCGCCAGCAGCTTGGTTGCGCGGGACACCGGGGAGCTGTTTTTT; CDR3: CASSLVARDTGELFF
size: .; V: TRBV9; length: 15; D: TRBD1; J: TRBJ1-2; DNA: TGTGCCAGCAGCGTAGAGGACAGGCCCCCCTATGGCTACACCTTC; CDR3: CASSVEDRPPYGYTF